This TCR beta chain was identified in a study of blood T cell repertoires in COVID-19. Sequencing used immunoSEQ multiplex PCR; TCRdb keeps in-frame clones, though not all of them. This table has about 430,000 clones, roughly 90% appearing once. The CDR3 length is 16 residues. V gave up 4 bases and J gave up 0 bases; unmatched junction bases: 5. CDR1 MGHRA and CDR2 YSYEKL come from the germline V gene. The cohort comprised adults aged roughly 18 to 95 years residing in under 25 US areas. Clinical history reported by participants formed the basis on which cohorts were assigned. The study recruited exposed participants who had met a COVID-19 case within 2 weeks before entry.

This chain connects TRBV4-1 to TRBJ2-2; 7 bases fit TRBD2. This receptor was taken from a woman in her late teens or twenties who had been exposed to COVID-19. Sequences were obtained from PBMCs or T cells enriched from blood (not recorded which). In DNA, the CDR3 is TGCGCCAGCAGCCCAACGGGACTAACGAACACCGGGGAGCTGTTTTTT. Its translation: CASSPTGLTNTGELFF.